The 17 T cell receptor beta chains reported below all come from one sample, sequenced in a study of identical twins. TCRdb called the 5' RACE reads again in MiXCR, with one record for every CDR3 protein. Here the sample spans 600,000 to 800,000 distinct CDR3 sequences, roughly 20% being singletons. This sample also appeared in a second study, on T cells expressing NK-cell markers.

Sequencing used PBMCs. The receptor source for this set is a woman aged 18 to 35 in good health.

The genes are TRBV10-3 and TRBJ2-1; 8 bases are a match to TRBD2. The CDR3 length is 15 residues. The V gene end was trimmed by 6 bases and the J gene end by 6 bases; junction bases not matched to a gene: 10. Germline CDR1 ENHRY, CDR2 SYGVKD. CDR3 residues: CAISPSGSSSNEQFF. DNA for the CDR3: TGTGCCATCAGCCCAAGCGGGAGTAGTAGCAATGAGCAGTTCTTC.

The chain couples TRBV7-6 to TRBJ2-1; the D is unclear. The CDR3 sequence is 19 residues long. V lost 1 base and J 0 bases, leaving 19 bases between the germline ends. Germline V gene lookup returns CDR1 SGHVS and CDR2 FNYEAQ. The CDR3, as DNA: TGTGCCAGCAGCTTAGGAGTGGCCTTAGAGTCAGGCTCCTACAATGAGCAGTTCTTC. Its translation is CASSLGVALESGSYNEQFF.

This chain links TRBV4-3 with TRBJ2-2; 7 bases match TRBD1. Germline values: CDR1 LGHNA, CDR2 YSLEER. CDR3 length: 15 amino acids. Germline trimming cut 6 bases from V and 7 bases from J; bases unmatched to any gene: 11. In DNA form, the CDR3 reads TGCGCCAGCAGTCCCGTAGGGGGCGAGGGCGGGGAGCTGTTTTTT. Protein product: CASSPVGGEGGELFF.

The chain links TRBV7-9 to TRBJ2-7; 12 bases agree with TRBD2. CDR3 length: 17 residues. CDR1 is SEHNR and CDR2 is FQNEAQ in the germline V gene (reference sequence). The trim removed 1 base at V and 8 bases at J, leaving 12 bases unmatched. The CDR3 coding sequence is TGTGCCAGCAGCTTAGGGGGGACTAGCGGGTACGTCTGGAAGCAGTACTTC. Translating it yields CASSLGGTSGYVWKQYF. Full variable domain (rest looked up from reference TRBV7-9 and TRBJ2-7): DTGVSQNPRHKITKRGQNVTFRCDPISEHNRLYWYRQTLGQGPEFLTYFQNEAQLEKSRLLSDRFSAERPKGSFSTLEIQRTEQGDSAMYLCASSLGGTSGYVWKQYFGPGTRLTVT.

The chain carries TRBV20-1 and TRBJ2-7, with D perhaps TRBD2 (5 bases). This CDR3 spans 13 amino acids. Germline CDR1 is DFQATT and CDR2 is SNEGSKA (reference sequence). V shed 3 bases and J shed 2 bases, with 11 bases lying between them. This CDR3 is CSARRGRPYEQYF. The CDR3 nucleotides read TGCAGTGCTAGGCGCGGGCGCCCCTACGAGCAGTACTTC.

The rearrangement joins TRBV13 to TRBJ2-7; TRBD1 is a possible D gene (6 bases). CDR1 is PRHDT and CDR2 is FYEKMQ in the germline V gene (reference sequence). Between the trimmed V and J ends, which lost 8 bases and 1 base, there was a span of 15 bases. The CDR3 consists of 14 residues. DNA of the CDR3: TGTGCCAGCCGACACCGACAGGATTCCTACGAGCAGTACTTC. It encodes CASRHRQDSYEQYF.

The sample holds many counts of this clonotype. The chain has TRBV20-1 and TRBJ2-7, with D possibly matching TRBD2 (5 bases). CDR3 size: 17 residues. Germline values: CDR1 DFQATT, CDR2 SNEGSKA (reference sequence). The germline V and J ends were trimmed by 0 bases and 2 bases, with 20 bases remaining between them. The CDR3 DNA reads as TGCAGTGCTAGAGATTGGCGCAAAGGGAGTACTCCCTACGAGCAGTACTTC. It encodes CSARDWRKGSTPYEQYF.

This clonotype was seen more than once but under ten times. This chain uses TRBV12-3 or TRBV12-4 with TRBJ2-1; the D is unclear. The CDR3 is 16 amino acids. The ends were cut back, 2 bases at V and 5 bases at J, with 16 bases in the middle. For the CDR3, the DNA is TGTGCCAGCAGTTTACATTCTCCCCGAAGTCACAATGAGCAGTTCTTC. Translation: CASSLHSPRSHNEQFF.

This clonotype was found a few times. The chain carries TRBV24-1 and TRBJ1-5; a possible D gene is TRBD1 (5 bases). The germline V gene has CDR1 KGHDR and CDR2 SFDVKD. V dropped 2 bases and J dropped 11 bases, with 12 bases sitting between them. The CDR3 covers 13 residues. The CDR3 DNA sequence: TGTGCCACCAGTGATTCGCAGCGGGGGGCCCAGCATTTT. Translated: CATSDSQRGAQHF.

The chain links TRBV2 to TRBJ2-2, with D possibly TRBD2 on 6 matching bases. The CDR3 is 15 amino acids. V lost 7 bases and J 4 bases, leaving 16 bases between the germline ends. Germline CDR1 and CDR2: SNHLY and FYNNEI. The CDR3 DNA follows: TGTGCCAGCACTACCGAGGGAGGAATCACCGGGGAGCTGTTTTTT. Translating it yields CASTTEGGITGELFF.

V usage is TRBV7-3 and J usage is TRBJ2-2; no clear D gene. V was trimmed by 5 bases and J by 9 bases, leaving 10 bases between them. The CDR3 loop spans 12 amino acids. Germline-derived CDR1 and CDR2 are SGHTA and FQGTGA. This chain's CDR3 is CASSLNPRELFF. CDR3 bases: TGTGCCAGCAGCCTCAACCCCCGGGAGCTGTTTTTT.

This clonotype was seen only a few times. The chain links TRBV6-6 to TRBJ1-1; possibly TRBD1 for D (6 bases). V gave up 6 bases and J gave up 5 bases, with 13 bases separating them. Looked up from germline, CDR1 is MNHNY and CDR2 is SVGAGI (reference sequence). The CDR3 has 13 residues. CDR3 in amino acids: CASRHHTGTEAFF. The CDR3 bases are TGTGCCAGCAGACACCATACAGGGACTGAAGCTTTCTTT.

This clonotype was detected only a few times. The rearrangement joins TRBV7-8 to TRBJ2-7; D may match TRBD1 or TRBD2 (6 bases each). The V gene's germline CDR1 is SGHVS and CDR2 FQNEAQ. CDR3 length: 13 amino acids. Trimming removed 5 bases from V and 4 bases from J, with 12 bases in between. In DNA form, the CDR3 reads TGTGCCAGCAGCCCCGGGGGCCAGTACGAGCAGTACTTC. Translating it yields CASSPGGQYEQYF.

The V and J genes are TRBV11-2 and TRBJ2-1; a weak D match, TRBD2 (6 bases). CDR1 is SGHAT, CDR2 FQNNGV, per germline. The CDR3 is 16 residues long. With 4 bases removed from V and 0 bases from J, the gap between germline ends came to 13 bases. The CDR3 spells CASSSLGGASYNEQFF. For the CDR3, the DNA is TGTGCCAGCAGCTCCTTGGGAGGAGCCTCCTACAATGAGCAGTTCTTC.

The V gene is TRBV27, the J gene TRBJ2-6; D gene unclear. The CDR3 length is 18 residues. In germline, CDR1 is MNHEY, CDR2 SMNVEV (reference sequence). The V and J ends lost 4 bases and 2 bases respectively, with 18 bases between them. The CDR3 DNA is TGTGCCAGCAGTTCGGTCCGGGCTATGGCCCCTGGGGCCAACGTCCTGACTTTC. Translation: CASSSVRAMAPGANVLTF. Supplemented by reference TRBV27 and TRBJ2-6, the full variable domain reads EAQVTQNPRYLITVTGKKLTVTCSQNMNHEYMSWYRQDPGLGLRQIYYSMNVEVTDKGDVPEGYKVSRKEKRNFPLILESPSPNQTSLYFCASSSVRAMAPGANVLTFGAGSRLTVL.

The chain carries TRBV28 and TRBJ2-3; D gene unclear. CDR1 MDHEN and CDR2 SYDVKM come from the germline V gene. The CDR3 loop spans 16 amino acids. V lost 5 bases, J lost 4 bases, and 19 bases lay in between. CDR3 loop: CASSARRAVGPDTQYF. The CDR3 DNA reads TGTGCCAGCAGTGCCCGCCGGGCTGTGGGCCCAGATACGCAGTATTTT.

This chain uses TRBV29-1 with TRBJ2-7, with unresolved D. V was cut by 7 bases and J by 1 base, with 11 bases left in between. There are 12 residues in the CDR3. Germline CDR1 is SQVTM and CDR2 is ANQGSEA. CDR3 nucleotides: TGCAGCGGCAGGATAGGGTCCTACGAGCAGTACTTC. This codes for CSGRIGSYEQYF.